The clone carrying this TCR beta chain was recorded only once. Its antigen is as yet unknown. Given a much more abundant clone one base away, this may be a read error. The study recruited healthy Caucasian donors from Russia who were aged about 6 to 100. This entry belongs to a study of blood T cells in healthy people across ages. Study-wide results and limits: Naive CD4+ cells and diversity were both higher in long-lived donors than in aged donors.

Looked up from germline, CDR1 is LGHNA and CDR2 is YSLEER. The CDR3 loop spans 15 amino acids. Then a second PCR, running roughly 7 to 11 cycles, was carried out with a sample-barcoded 5' primer and a J-beta primer mix. MiXCR, applied by TCRdb to the 5' RACE reads, yields one record per CDR3 protein. The sample lists about 2 million distinct CDR3 sequences, about 49% occurring once. The sequenced sample was blood. The sequence derives from a woman aged 40 to 50 in good health. The rearrangement uses TRBV4-3 and TRBJ2-7; a weak D match, TRBD1 (5 bases). In nucleotides, the CDR3 is TGCGCCAGCAGCCAAGGGACATCCGTCGCCTACGCGCAGTACTTC. Protein product: CASSQGTSVAYAQYF.